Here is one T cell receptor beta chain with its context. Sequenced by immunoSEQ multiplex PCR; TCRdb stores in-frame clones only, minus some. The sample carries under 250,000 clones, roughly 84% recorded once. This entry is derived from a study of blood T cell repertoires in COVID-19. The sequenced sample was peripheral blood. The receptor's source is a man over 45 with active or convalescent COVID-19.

The DNA of the CDR3 is TGTGCCAGCACAAGTACGGGGGTCCCAAAAAGTGCTTTCTTT. Protein: CASTSTGVPKSAFF. This chain connects TRBV6-5 to TRBJ1-1; possible D gene TRBD1, 5 bases. The germline V gene encodes CDR1 MNHEY and CDR2 SVGAGI. Trimming took 7 bases from V and 11 from J, leaving 23 bases between them. The length of the CDR3 is 14 residues.